This passage covers 8 T cell receptor beta chains from one sample sequenced in a study of CD8+ T cells in alopecia areata. Following extraction, RNA underwent reverse transcription to cDNA, which served as the sequencing template. Only in-frame clones appear in the TCRdb table, and some are missing; sequencing was by immunoSEQ multiplex PCR. The sample contains over 110,000 clones, 45% to 60% of which appear only once. Sequencing used CD4+ T cells sorted from blood, obtained at week 0. The receptors were gathered from a human donor with alopecia areata.

This chain joins TRBV7-2 and TRBJ2-7; D remains unclear. The CDR3 runs to 13 residues. V lost 7 bases to trimming and J lost 0 bases, with 10 bases between them. Germline CDR1 SGHTA, CDR2 FQGNSA. This chain's CDR3 is CASKERPSYEQYF. CDR3 nucleotide sequence: TGTGCCAGCAAGGAAAGGCCCTCCTACGAGCAGTACTTC.

The chain carries TRBV30 and TRBJ1-4; a possible D gene is TRBD1 (5 bases). The CDR3 is 17 residues long. V lost 0 bases to trimming and J lost 1 base, with 15 bases between them. Germline V gives CDR1 GTSNPN, CDR2 SVGIG (reference sequence). The CDR3 DNA is TGTGCCTGGAGTGTAATGAGGCAGGGCGTAACTAATGAAAAACTGTTTTTT. It translates to CAWSVMRQGVTNEKLFF.

This rearrangement joins TRBV11-2 to TRBJ2-2, with D unclear. With 5 bases removed from V and 5 bases from J, the gap between germline ends came to 18 bases. Germline CDR1 is SGHAT and CDR2 is FQNNGV. The CDR3 loop spans 16 amino acids. The CDR3 DNA sequence: TGTGCCAGCAGCCCCCCTAGTATCTTAGGTACCGGGGAGCTGTTTTTT. Protein: CASSPPSILGTGELFF.

In this sample, this clone turned up a few times. The rearrangement links TRBV27 to TRBJ2-7, with 11 positions matching TRBD1. Germline CDR1 is MNHEY and CDR2 is SMNVEV (reference sequence). The CDR3 length is 14 residues. V was clipped by 4 bases and J by 6 bases; unmatched bases: 5. The CDR3 DNA reads as TGTGCCAGCAGTTGGGACAGGGGGATTGGCGAGCAGTACTTC. This sequence encodes CASSWDRGIGEQYF.

This rearrangement joins TRBV4-1 to TRBJ2-5; D gene uncertain. CDR1 is MGHRA and CDR2 is YSYEKL in the germline V gene. There are 12 residues in the CDR3. The V and J ends lost 4 bases and 6 bases respectively, with 9 bases between them. Here the CDR3 DNA reads TGCGCCAGCAGCCCGTTGGGGAAGACCCAGTACTTC. Amino acids: CASSPLGKTQYF.

The V gene is TRBV4-3, the J gene TRBJ2-7, with D uncertain. The CDR3 runs to 13 residues. V was clipped by 3 bases and J by 7 bases, with 13 bases between them. CDR1 and CDR2 from the germline V gene are LGHNA and YSLEER. As DNA, the CDR3 is TGCGCCAGCAGCCACGGGCCCGATAAGGAGCAGTACTTC. Translation: CASSHGPDKEQYF.

V and J are TRBV7-2 and TRBJ2-5; 8 bases line up with TRBD1. V shed 2 bases and J 5 bases; nucleotides not matched to a gene: 4. The CDR3 spans 14 residues. CDR1 is SGHTA and CDR2 is FQGNSA in the germline V gene. This CDR3 reads CASSLRQGSETQYF. The CDR3 nucleotides read TGTGCCAGCAGCTTACGACAGGGGTCGGAGACCCAGTACTTC.

CDR3 nucleotides: TGCGCCAGCAGCCAAGGTCAGGCGCGGGGACAGGGAGGCGAAGCTTTCTTT. It is translated as CASSQGQARGQGGEAFF. The rearrangement joins TRBV4-1 to TRBJ1-1; 9 bases are a match to TRBD1. With 1 base clipped from V and 8 bases from J, the junction kept 14 bases outside the gene matches. The CDR3 covers 17 residues. The germline gives CDR1 MGHRA, CDR2 YSYEKL.